This T cell receptor beta chain was identified during a study of PD-1 blockade in classical Hodgkin lymphoma. General study results and limits: CD4+ TCR diversity rose significantly by C4D1, and CD8+ TCR diversity did not. Newly diagnosed and completely responding patients shared comparable baseline diversity. Healthy donors reportedly exceeded newly diagnosed patients in baseline TCR diversity.

Trimming removed 3 bases at V and 1 base at J, with 12 bases between. CDR1 is MDHEN, CDR2 SYDVKM, per germline. The CDR3 is 16 residues long. Assay used: immunoSEQ multiplex PCR; TCRdb lists only in-frame clones, some missing. The sample has around 50,000 clones, roughly 80% seen once. In the case of this clone: Its target is unknown.

Time point: cycle 4 day 1 (C4D1), after six to seven weeks of nivolumab. Relapse was seen in all patients after autologous stem cell transplantation, and brentuximab vedotin exposure was variable. Complete response, partial response or progressive disease were the best responses. The V call is TRBV28, the J call TRBJ1-4; perhaps TRBD1 as D (6 bases). The receptor comes from a human donor with classical Hodgkin lymphoma. This sample comprised peripheral blood mononuclear cells (PBMCs), obtained before the fourth cycle of nivolumab. CDR3 sequence (DNA): TGTGCCAGCAGTTTCCGGGGGGCGCAAACTAATGAAAAACTGTTTTTT. Its translation: CASSFRGAQTNEKLFF.